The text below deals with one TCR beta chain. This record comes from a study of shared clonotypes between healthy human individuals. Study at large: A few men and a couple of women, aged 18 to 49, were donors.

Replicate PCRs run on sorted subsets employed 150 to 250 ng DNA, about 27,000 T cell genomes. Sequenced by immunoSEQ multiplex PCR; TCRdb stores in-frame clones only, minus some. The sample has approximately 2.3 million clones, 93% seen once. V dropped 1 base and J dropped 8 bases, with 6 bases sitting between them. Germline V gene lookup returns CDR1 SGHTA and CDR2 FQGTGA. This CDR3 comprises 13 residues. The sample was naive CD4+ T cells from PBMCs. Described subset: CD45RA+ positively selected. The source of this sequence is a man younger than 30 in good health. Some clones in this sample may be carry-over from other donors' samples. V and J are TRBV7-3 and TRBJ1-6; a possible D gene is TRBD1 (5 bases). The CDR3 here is CASSLRGDSPLHF. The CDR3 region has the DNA TGTGCCAGCAGCTTAAGAGGGGATTCACCCCTCCACTTT. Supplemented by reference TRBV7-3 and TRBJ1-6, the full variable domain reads GAGVSQTPSNKVTEKGKYVELRCDPISGHTALYWYRQSLGQGPEFLIYFQGTGAADDSGLPNDRFFAVRPEGSVSTLKIQRTERGDSAVYLCASSLRGDSPLHFGNGTRLTVT.